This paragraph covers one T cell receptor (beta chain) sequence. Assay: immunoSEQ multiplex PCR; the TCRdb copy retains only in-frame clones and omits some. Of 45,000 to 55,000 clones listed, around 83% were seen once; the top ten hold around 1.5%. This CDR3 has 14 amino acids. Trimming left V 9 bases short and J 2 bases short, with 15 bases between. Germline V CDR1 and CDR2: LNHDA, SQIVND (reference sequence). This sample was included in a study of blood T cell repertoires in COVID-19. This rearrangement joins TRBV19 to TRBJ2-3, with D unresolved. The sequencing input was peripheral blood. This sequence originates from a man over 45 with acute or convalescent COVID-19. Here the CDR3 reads CASKERPPTDTQYF. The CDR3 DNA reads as TGTGCCAGCAAGGAGAGGCCTCCCACAGATACGCAGTATTTT.